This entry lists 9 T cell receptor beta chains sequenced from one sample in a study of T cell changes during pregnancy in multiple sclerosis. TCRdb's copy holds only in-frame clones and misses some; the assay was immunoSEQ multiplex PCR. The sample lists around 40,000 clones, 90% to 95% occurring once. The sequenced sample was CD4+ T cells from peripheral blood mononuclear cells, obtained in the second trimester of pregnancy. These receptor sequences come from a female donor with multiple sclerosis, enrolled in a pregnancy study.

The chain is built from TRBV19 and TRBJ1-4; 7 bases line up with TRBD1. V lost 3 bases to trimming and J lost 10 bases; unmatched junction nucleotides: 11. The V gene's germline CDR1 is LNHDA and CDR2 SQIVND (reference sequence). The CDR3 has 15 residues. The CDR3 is CASSIPARQGSKLFF. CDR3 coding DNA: TGTGCCAGTAGTATTCCGGCCCGACAGGGCTCAAAACTGTTTTTT.

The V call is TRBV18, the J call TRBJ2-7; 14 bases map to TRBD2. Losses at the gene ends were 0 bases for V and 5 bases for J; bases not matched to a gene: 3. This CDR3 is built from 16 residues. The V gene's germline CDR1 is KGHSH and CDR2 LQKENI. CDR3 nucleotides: TGTGCCAGCTCACCACCAGGACTAGCGGGGGGCCACGAGCAGTACTTC. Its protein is CASSPPGLAGGHEQYF.

CDR3 protein: CASSTQPTGASYNEQFF. In DNA form, the CDR3 reads TGCGCCAGCAGCACCCAACCGACAGGGGCGTCCTACAATGAGCAGTTCTTC. The J gene is TRBJ2-1, the V gene TRBV5-1; 8 nucleotides line up with TRBD1. Germline CDR1 reads SGHRS; CDR2 reads YFSETQ. The CDR3 has 17 residues. Trimming removed 4 bases from V and 1 base from J; junction bases left unmatched: 10.

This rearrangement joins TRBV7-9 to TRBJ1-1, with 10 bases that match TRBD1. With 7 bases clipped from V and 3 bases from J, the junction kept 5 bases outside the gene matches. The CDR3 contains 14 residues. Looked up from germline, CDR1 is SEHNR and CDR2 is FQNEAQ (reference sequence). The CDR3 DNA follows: TGTGCCAGCACCCAGGGGACAGGGGACACTGAAGCTTTCTTT. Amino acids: CASTQGTGDTEAFF.

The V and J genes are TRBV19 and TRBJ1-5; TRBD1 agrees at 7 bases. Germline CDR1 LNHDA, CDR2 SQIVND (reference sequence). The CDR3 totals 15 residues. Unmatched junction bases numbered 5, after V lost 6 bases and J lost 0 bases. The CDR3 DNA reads TGTGCCAGTAGAGGACAGGAGATTAGCAATCAGCCCCAGCATTTT. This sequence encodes CASRGQEISNQPQHF.

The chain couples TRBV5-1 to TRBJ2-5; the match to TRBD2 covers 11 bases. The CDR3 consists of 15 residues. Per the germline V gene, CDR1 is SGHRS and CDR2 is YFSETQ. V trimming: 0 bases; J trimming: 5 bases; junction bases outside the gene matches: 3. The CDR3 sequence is CASSLEASGGETQYF. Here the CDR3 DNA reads TGCGCCAGCAGCTTGGAGGCTAGCGGGGGGGAGACCCAGTACTTC.

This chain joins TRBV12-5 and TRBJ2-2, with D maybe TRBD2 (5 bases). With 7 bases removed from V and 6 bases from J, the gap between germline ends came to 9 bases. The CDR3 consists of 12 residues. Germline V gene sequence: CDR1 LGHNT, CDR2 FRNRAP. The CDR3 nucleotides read TGTGCTAGTGCCCTGGGAGCCGGGGAGCTGTTTTTT. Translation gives CASALGAGELFF.

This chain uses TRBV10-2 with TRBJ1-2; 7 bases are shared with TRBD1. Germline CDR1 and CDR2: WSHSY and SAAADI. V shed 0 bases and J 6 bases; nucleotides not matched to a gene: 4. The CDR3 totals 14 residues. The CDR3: CASSESGGGHGYTF. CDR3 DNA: TGCGCCAGCAGTGAGTCTGGAGGGGGCCATGGCTACACCTTC.

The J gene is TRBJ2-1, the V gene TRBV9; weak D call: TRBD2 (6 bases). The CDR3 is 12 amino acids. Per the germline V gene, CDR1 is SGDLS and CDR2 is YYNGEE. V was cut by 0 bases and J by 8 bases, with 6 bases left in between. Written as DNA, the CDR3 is TGTGCCAGCAGCGTAGGGGGGGATGAGCAGTTCTTC. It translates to CASSVGGDEQFF.